The 20 T cell receptor beta chains in this list originate from one sample, sequenced in a study of blood T cell repertoires in COVID-19. Produced via immunoSEQ multiplex PCR; TCRdb's table is partial and in-frame only. Of 180,000 or so clones in the sample, 88% were seen once. What was sequenced was peripheral blood. Source of these receptors: a young man with active or convalescent COVID-19.

The chain has TRBV7-3 and TRBJ1-2; no clear D. The CDR3 is made up of 13 amino acids. Germline V gene data show CDR1 as SGHTA and CDR2 as FQGTGA. V lost 0 bases to trimming and J lost 5 bases, with 7 bases between them. CDR3 sequence (DNA): TGTGCCAGCAGCTTAACGTCGGGGTATGGCTACACCTTC. Translating it yields CASSLTSGYGYTF.

The chain carries TRBV9 and TRBJ1-2, with D unclear. Trimming shortened V by 0 bases and J by 4 bases, and 7 bases separated the two germline ends. Germline CDR1 is SGDLS and CDR2 is YYNGEE. The CDR3 has 13 residues. The CDR3: CASSVGQSYGYTF. CDR3 in DNA: TGTGCCAGCAGCGTAGGACAAAGCTATGGCTACACCTTC.

The gene calls are TRBV7-9 and TRBJ2-7, with 11 positions matching TRBD1. The CDR3 consists of 15 residues. With 5 bases clipped from V and 2 bases from J, the junction kept 5 bases outside the gene matches. The germline CDR1 and CDR2 sequences are SEHNR and FQNEAQ (reference sequence). CDR3 sequence (DNA): TGTGCCAGCAGCCCACAGGACAGGGGGCCCTACGAGCAGTACTTC. Protein sequence: CASSPQDRGPYEQYF. Complete variable domain (other parts from reference TRBV7-9 and TRBJ2-7): DTGVSQNPRHKITKRGQNVTFRCDPISEHNRLYWYRQTLGQGPEFLTYFQNEAQLEKSRLLSDRFSAERPKGSFSTLEIQRTEQGDSAMYLCASSPQDRGPYEQYFGPGTRLTVT.

The rearrangement joins TRBV30 to TRBJ1-6, with 8 nucleotides matching TRBD1. Germline V gene data show CDR1 as GTSNPN and CDR2 as SVGIG (reference sequence). Trimming took 2 bases from V and 8 from J; bases not matched to a gene: 8. This CDR3 has 15 residues. CDR3 in DNA: TGTGCCTGGAGTATAGGACAGGGAGTTGATTCACCCCTCCACTTT. Its translation is CAWSIGQGVDSPLHF.

The rearrangement links TRBV11-2 to TRBJ1-2; 10 nucleotides line up with TRBD1. V lost 7 bases and J lost 8; bases outside the gene matches: 13. CDR1 is SGHAT, CDR2 FQNNGV, per germline. This CDR3 is built from 15 residues. The CDR3 spells CASTQGGQGRSGYTF. The CDR3 DNA reads as TGTGCCAGCACCCAAGGGGGACAGGGGCGATCCGGCTACACCTTC.

V usage is TRBV19 and J usage is TRBJ1-2, with 9 nucleotides matching TRBD1. CDR1 and CDR2 from the germline V gene are LNHDA and SQIVND (reference sequence). This CDR3 comprises 13 residues. After removal of 5 bases from V and 8 bases from J, the junction contained 6 bases not matched to a gene. The CDR3 region is CASSPRGQGGYTF. The CDR3 nucleotides read TGTGCCAGTAGTCCCCGGGGACAGGGAGGCTACACCTTC.

The DNA for the CDR3 is TGCGCCAGCAGCGTTTCGGGTTTATATATGGACACTGAAGCTTTCTTT. Its protein product is CASSVSGLYMDTEAFF. V and J are TRBV5-1 and TRBJ1-1, with D unresolved. The V end lost 4 bases, the J end lost 3 bases, and 19 bases lay between the germline ends. CDR3 length: 16 residues. Germline V gene data show CDR1 as SGHRS and CDR2 as YFSETQ.

The chain is built from TRBV3-1 (or the pseudogene TRBV3-2) and TRBJ1-3, with a tentative D call TRBD1 (5 bases). Trimming shortened V by 3 bases and J by 1 base, and 10 bases separated the two germline ends. This CDR3 is built from 15 residues. The germline gives CDR1 LGHDT, CDR2 YNNKEL (reference sequence). Here the CDR3 DNA reads TGTGCCAGCAGCCAGCTAGACAGTTCTGGAAACACCATATATTTT. Residues: CASSQLDSSGNTIYF.

CDR3 sequence (DNA): TGTGCCAGCAGGGGGACAGACTATGGCTACACCTTC. Translated: CASRGTDYGYTF. The chain uses TRBV12-3 or TRBV12-4 and TRBJ1-2, with 7 nucleotides matching TRBD1. This CDR3 is built from 12 residues. The V segment lost 6 bases and the J segment 3 bases; nucleotides outside the gene matches: 1.

The chain recombines TRBV2 with TRBJ1-2; no clear D gene. The CDR3 totals 11 residues. Trimming removed 4 bases at V and 6 bases at J, with 6 bases between. Germline V gives CDR1 SNHLY, CDR2 FYNNEI. DNA of the CDR3: TGTGCCAGCAGTGTAGTAAATGGCTACACCTTC. Amino acids: CASSVVNGYTF.

The CDR3 bases are TGTGCCAGTAGTATAGGCCCTATCAATCAGCCCCAGCATTTT. Translating it yields CASSIGPINQPQHF. The chain carries TRBV19 and TRBJ1-5; D gene uncertain. Trimming cost V 1 base and J 3 bases, with 7 bases left between them. The length of the CDR3 is 14 residues. From germline, CDR1 is LNHDA and CDR2 SQIVND (reference sequence).

V gene TRBV11-2 combines with J gene TRBJ2-2, with a tentative D call TRBD1 (6 bases). The length of the CDR3 is 15 residues. Germline V gene data show CDR1 as SGHAT and CDR2 as FQNNGV. The ends were cut back, 3 bases at V and 2 bases at J, with 10 bases in the middle. The CDR3 nucleotides read TGTGCCAGCAGCTTTCTAGGGGGAAACACCGGGGAGCTGTTTTTT. As protein: CASSFLGGNTGELFF.

The chain carries TRBV5-1 and TRBJ2-3, with 11 bases identical to TRBD1. Germline CDR1 reads SGHRS; CDR2 reads YFSETQ. The trim removed 3 bases at V and 4 bases at J, leaving 7 bases unmatched. The CDR3 contains 16 residues. CDR3 nucleotide sequence: TGCGCCAGCAGCTCTGGACAGGGGGCGTACGCAGATACGCAGTATTTT. It is translated as CASSSGQGAYADTQYF.

The genes are TRBV29-1 and TRBJ1-1, with 7 bases that match TRBD1. This CDR3 has 13 residues. V was pared by 4 bases and J by 1 base, with 3 bases of the junction left unmatched. CDR1 is SQVTM and CDR2 is ANQGSEA in the germline V gene. CDR3 in amino acids: CSVVGQKNTEAFF. The CDR3 DNA sequence: TGCAGCGTTGTGGGACAGAAGAACACTGAAGCTTTCTTT. Drawing the rest from reference TRBV29-1 and TRBJ1-1, the complete variable domain is SAVISQKPSRDICQRGTSLTIQCQVDSQVTMMFWYRQQPGQSLTLIATANQGSEATYESGFVIDKFPISRPNLTFSTLTVSNMSPEDSSIYLCSVVGQKNTEAFFGQGTRLTVV.

V usage is TRBV18 and J usage is TRBJ2-1; D remains unclear. The V end lost 4 bases, the J end lost 6 bases, and 13 bases lay between the germline ends. CDR3 length: 14 amino acids. CDR1 and CDR2 from the germline V gene are KGHSH and LQKENI. Here the CDR3 reads CASSRSSAFNEQFF. DNA of the CDR3: TGTGCCAGCTCACGGTCGAGTGCGTTCAATGAGCAGTTCTTC.

The chain uses TRBV11-3 and TRBJ2-1; 10 bases match TRBD1. The CDR3 covers 14 residues. V lost 4 bases to trimming and J lost 7 bases; unmatched junction nucleotides: 4. CDR1 and CDR2 (germline): SGHNT, YENEEA. The chain's CDR3 is CASSSGQGGNEQFF. For the CDR3, the DNA is TGTGCCAGCAGCTCCGGACAGGGGGGGAATGAGCAGTTCTTC.

The rearrangement links TRBV4-1 to TRBJ2-5, with 8 nucleotides matching TRBD2. This CDR3 is built from 16 residues. CDR1 and CDR2 (germline): MGHRA, YSYEKL. Trimming at V came to 0 bases and at J to 5 bases, leaving 8 bases not matched to a gene. CDR3 protein: CASSQDFSGSRETQYF. The CDR3 DNA reads TGCGCCAGCAGCCAAGATTTCAGCGGGAGCAGGGAGACCCAGTACTTC.

V usage is TRBV19 and J usage is TRBJ2-7, with D tentatively TRBD1 (6 bases). CDR3 length: 14 amino acids. Germline CDR1 reads LNHDA; CDR2 reads SQIVND (reference sequence). Trimming left V 4 bases short and J 6 bases short, with 16 bases between. CDR3 residues: CASSSTGTRGEQYF. The CDR3 DNA is TGTGCCAGTAGTAGTACCGGGACACGGGGCGAGCAGTACTTC.

The chain recombines TRBV18 with TRBJ2-2; no definite D call. Between the trimmed V and J ends, which lost 3 bases and 2 bases, there was a span of 13 bases. Germline V gene sequence: CDR1 KGHSH, CDR2 LQKENI. The CDR3 extends over 16 amino acids. DNA for the CDR3: TGTGCCAGCTCACCCGATCATTCCACAAACACCGGGGAGCTGTTTTTT. It is translated as CASSPDHSTNTGELFF.

This chain links TRBV30 with TRBJ1-1, with a weak D call TRBD1 (5 bases). Trimming took 0 bases from V and 5 from J, leaving 16 bases between them. The length of the CDR3 is 15 residues. Germline values: CDR1 GTSNPN, CDR2 SVGIG (reference sequence). The CDR3 region has the DNA TGTGCCTGGAGTGTACAATATTATCGGGGGACTGAAGCTTTCTTT. Translating it yields CAWSVQYYRGTEAFF.